What follows describes a single TCR beta chain. This clone was found a few times. It has no known antigen specificity. Qualities for individual bases were not recorded, and no much larger clone is one base off. The library was prepared using the immunoSEQ multiplex PCR assay. To provide template for TCR sequencing, every sample had RNA extracted and reverse transcribed into cDNA. First-strand cDNA was synthesized with SuperScript III using a 2:1 mix of oligo-dT and random hexamers. A synthetic immune receptor repertoire was used to measure amplification bias, and any remaining bias was corrected computationally. Per the original workflow: Raw reads were preprocessed to remove errors, and CDR3 was defined by IMGT conventions from the conserved cysteine to phenylalanine. Clonality was computed as 1 minus the Shannon entropy, with the entropy normalized by log2 of the number of productive unique TCRs. Scalp TCRbeta sequences were cross-referenced with sorted blood CD4 and CD8 repertoires so that the CD4 or CD8 identity of scalp clones could be inferred. The clones in this table, taken by TCRdb from immuneACCESS, are in-frame only. Not every clone is retained; where verified, under half of the shortfall comes from an unresolved V gene, and the cause of the rest is unknown. V and J calls and clone size are given by that table; D and trimming were obtained from the DNA. This sample holds around 120,000 clones; roughly two fifths were observed only once. The biggest ten clones account for 3% to 3.5% of the sample.

The CDR3 runs 13 residues from the cysteine to the phenylalanine. Of the read, only the CDR3 DNA is kept; its 39 bases are in frame from base 1. CDR1 and CDR2 are drawn from the germline V gene: ENHRY, SYGVKD. Deletion took 2 bases off V and 1 base off J, with a span of 5 bases between the germline ends. Lesional scalp punch biopsies and peripheral blood were collected from alopecia areata patients. PBMCs were isolated by density centrifugation and stained for CD3, CD4 and CD8, and CD4+ and CD8+ T cells were sorted on a FACSAria. The sample is drawn from a study of CD8+ T cells in alopecia areata (dated by TCRdb to 2017 to 2018). Looking at the study overall: The treated patients, all with moderate-to-severe alopecia areata, were enrolled in an open-label pilot trial of oral tofacitinib given at 5 to 10 mg twice daily. Patients stayed on tofacitinib for 6 to 18 months and then had 6 months of follow-up off drug so that delayed response and recurrence could be assessed. High-throughput TCRbeta sequencing was used to examine T cell clonal expansion in alopecia areata in both the C3H/HeJ mouse model and human patients. On the human side, TCRbeta sequencing was run on scalp tissue and on sorted CD4+ and CD8+ peripheral blood T cells from healthy controls and from alopecia areata patients with either patchy or totalis/universalis disease. Patients on tofacitinib were biopsied at baseline and after 4 and 24 weeks of treatment, and several of the patients also had a later scalp biopsy. Clonality in the scalp was compared among normal scalp (n=4), patchy alopecia areata scalp (n=8), and alopecia totalis/universalis scalp (n=8). RNA was obtained with the PAXgene miRNA kit for fixed scalp, the miRNeasy kit for PBMCs, and the RNeasy kit for mouse skin. immunoSEQ multiplex PCR using 35 Vbeta forward primers and 13 Jbeta reverse primers was used to amplify TCRbeta CDR3 regions.

The full study reports these points: Compared with mice, TCR sequences shared between patients were less clear, possibly partly because of HLA diversity across the patient population. Lesional scalp, especially in alopecia totalis/universalis, showed higher clonality and more expanded CD8+ clones than normal scalp, suggesting antigenic drive. Unlike mouse skin, which is dominated by gammadelta T cells, normal human skin has resident alphabeta T cells that are also sequenced, and this complicates analysis of the scalp TCR repertoire.

The chain links TRBV10-3 with TRBJ1-1; the D gene is unclear. The TCR was taken from a human donor with alopecia areata. The sample taken for sequencing was CD4+ T cells sorted from blood. CDR3 region: CAISEKENTEAFF. In nucleotides, the sequence is TGTGCCATCAGTGAGAAGGAGAACACTGAAGCTTTCTTT.